This TCR beta chain was found in a study of cytomegalovirus exposure and HLA in healthy donors. To note about this clone: Its antigen is undetermined.

The PCR employed 60 Vbeta primers together with 13 Jbeta primers. The repertoire was sequenced with immunoSEQ multiplex PCR; TCRdb's copy has only in-frame clones and lacks some. The sample yields about 250,000 clones, approximately 70% seen once. General study findings and limits: The study found most TCR sequences rare, yet found some public TCRs in many donors. For TCR beta chains, V- and J-gene trimming was later linked to a missense DCLRE1C variant. The authors reported that TCR beta sequences could predict HLA-A and HLA-B alleles. These predictions were accurate for most subjects in the first cohort.

Between the trimmed V and J ends, which lost 5 bases and 7 bases, there was a span of 18 bases. CDR1 and CDR2 from the germline V gene are SGHTA and FQGNSA. The CDR3 is 16 residues long. V is TRBV7-2 and J is TRBJ1-6, with TRBD1 as a possible D gene (5 bases). This TCR was sampled from a female donor in good health and CMV-seronegative. Sequenced material: PBMCs. The CDR3, as DNA: TGTGCCAGCAGCATTATAGACAGCCCCAGGAATTCACCCCTCCACTTT. This encodes CASSIIDSPRNSPLHF.